This TCR beta chain was captured in a study of blood T cells in healthy people across ages. Study observations and caveats: The donors' CMV status was not determined, possibly confounding changes in expanded clonotypes. The diversity estimates, figures obtained from one million T cells, were considered underestimates.

V lost 3 bases to trimming and J lost 3 bases, with 11 bases between them. This CDR3 comprises 15 residues. From germline, CDR1 is LGHDT and CDR2 YNNKEL (reference sequence). A note on this clonotype: Antigen specificity is unknown.

Through a sample-barcoded 5' primer and a J-beta primer mix, a second PCR was run for roughly 6 to 11 cycles. Every cDNA molecule bore a tag from a template-switch adaptor containing 12 random nucleotides. TCRdb re-called the 5' RACE reads with MiXCR, one entry per CDR3 protein. The sample has about 1,000,000 distinct CDR3 sequences, over 35% seen once; the top ten hold approximately 19%. The sample taken for sequencing was blood. The V and J genes are TRBV3-1 and TRBJ2-2; D is uncertain. The source is a woman in her sixties or seventies in good health. CDR3 in DNA: TGTGCCAGCAGCCAGTCTGGTTGGTACACCGGGGAGCTGTTTTTT. Translating gives CASSQSGWYTGELFF. Based on the CDR3 plus reference TRBV3-1 and TRBJ2-2, the full variable domain is DTAVSQTPKYLVTQMGNDKSIKCEQNLGHDTMYWYKQDSKKFLKIMFSYNNKELIINETVPNRFSPKSPDKAHLNLHINSLELGDSAVYFCASSQSGWYTGELFFGEGSRLTVL.